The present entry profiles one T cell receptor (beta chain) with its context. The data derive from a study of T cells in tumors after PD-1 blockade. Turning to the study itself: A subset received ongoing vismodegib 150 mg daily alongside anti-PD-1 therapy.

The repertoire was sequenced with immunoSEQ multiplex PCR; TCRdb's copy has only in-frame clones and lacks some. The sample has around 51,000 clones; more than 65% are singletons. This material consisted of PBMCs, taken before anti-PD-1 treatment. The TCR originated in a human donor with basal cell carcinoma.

The CDR3 sequence is CASVRGARETQYF. CDR3 nucleotide sequence: TGTGCCAGTGTGAGGGGGGCTAGGGAGACCCAGTACTTC. The chain has TRBV6-5 and TRBJ2-5; D possibly matches TRBD1 or TRBD2 (6 bases each). Trimming took off 9 bases at V and 5 bases at J, with 16 bases between the two ends. The CDR3 is 13 amino acids. CDR1 and CDR2 (germline): MNHEY, SVGAGI.